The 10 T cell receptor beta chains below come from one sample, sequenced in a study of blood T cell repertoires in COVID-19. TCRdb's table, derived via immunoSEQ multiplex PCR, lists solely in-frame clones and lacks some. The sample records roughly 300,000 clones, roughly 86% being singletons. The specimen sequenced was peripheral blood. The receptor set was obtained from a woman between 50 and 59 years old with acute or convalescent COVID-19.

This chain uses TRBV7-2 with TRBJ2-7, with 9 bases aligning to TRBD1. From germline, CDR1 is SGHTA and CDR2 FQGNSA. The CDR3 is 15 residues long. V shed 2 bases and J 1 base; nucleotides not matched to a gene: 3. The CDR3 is CASSLNGQGSYEQYF. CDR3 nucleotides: TGTGCCAGCAGCTTAAACGGACAGGGGTCCTACGAGCAGTACTTC.

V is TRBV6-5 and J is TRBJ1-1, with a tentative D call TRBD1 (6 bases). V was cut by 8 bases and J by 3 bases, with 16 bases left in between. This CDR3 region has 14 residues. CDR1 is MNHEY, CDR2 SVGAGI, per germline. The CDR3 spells CASEGRGWDTEAFF. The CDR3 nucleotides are TGTGCCAGCGAGGGAAGGGGGTGGGACACTGAAGCTTTCTTT.

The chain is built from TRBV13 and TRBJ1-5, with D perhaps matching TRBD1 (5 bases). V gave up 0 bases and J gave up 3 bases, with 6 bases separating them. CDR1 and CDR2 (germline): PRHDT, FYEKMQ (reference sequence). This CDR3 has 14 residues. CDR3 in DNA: TGTGCCAGCAGCTTAGGCAGGGTCAATCAGCCCCAGCATTTT. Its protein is CASSLGRVNQPQHF.

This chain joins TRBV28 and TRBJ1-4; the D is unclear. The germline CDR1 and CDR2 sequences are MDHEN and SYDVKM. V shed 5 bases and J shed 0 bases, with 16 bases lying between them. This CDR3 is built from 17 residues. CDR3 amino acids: CASSPSSLVATNEKLFF. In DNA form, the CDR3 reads TGTGCCAGCAGTCCCTCCAGTCTAGTTGCAACTAATGAAAAACTGTTTTTT.

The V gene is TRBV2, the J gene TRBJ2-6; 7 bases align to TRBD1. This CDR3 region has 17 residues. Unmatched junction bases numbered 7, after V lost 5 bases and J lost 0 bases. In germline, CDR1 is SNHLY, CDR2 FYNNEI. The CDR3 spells CASSRQGEASGANVLTF. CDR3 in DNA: TGTGCCAGCAGTAGACAGGGCGAGGCCTCTGGGGCCAACGTCCTGACTTTC.

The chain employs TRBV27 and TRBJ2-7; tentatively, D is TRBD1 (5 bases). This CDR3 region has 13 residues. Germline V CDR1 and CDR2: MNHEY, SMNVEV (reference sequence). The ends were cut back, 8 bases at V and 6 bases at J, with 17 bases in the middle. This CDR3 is CASGWQGSREQYF. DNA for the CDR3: TGTGCCAGCGGGTGGCAGGGAAGCCGCGAGCAGTACTTC.

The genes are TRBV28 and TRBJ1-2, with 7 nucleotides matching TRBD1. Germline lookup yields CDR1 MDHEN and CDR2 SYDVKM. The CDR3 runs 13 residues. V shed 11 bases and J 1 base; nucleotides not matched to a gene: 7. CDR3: CAGGQSFNYGYTF. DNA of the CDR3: TGTGCCGGGGGACAGAGCTTTAACTATGGCTACACCTTC.

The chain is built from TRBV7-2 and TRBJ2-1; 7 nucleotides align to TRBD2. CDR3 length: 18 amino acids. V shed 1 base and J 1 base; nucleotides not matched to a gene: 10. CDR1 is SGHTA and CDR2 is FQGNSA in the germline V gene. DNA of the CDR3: TGTGCCAGCAGCTTAGTCGGGGCACCGGGGGGATCCTACAATGAGCAGTTCTTC. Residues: CASSLVGAPGGSYNEQFF.

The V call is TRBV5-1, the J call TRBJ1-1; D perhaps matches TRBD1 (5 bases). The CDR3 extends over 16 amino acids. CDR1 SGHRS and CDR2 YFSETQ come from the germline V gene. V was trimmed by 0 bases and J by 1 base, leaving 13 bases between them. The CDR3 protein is CASSLALAGQNTEAFF. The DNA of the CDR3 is TGCGCCAGCAGCTTGGCCCTGGCAGGGCAGAACACTGAAGCTTTCTTT.

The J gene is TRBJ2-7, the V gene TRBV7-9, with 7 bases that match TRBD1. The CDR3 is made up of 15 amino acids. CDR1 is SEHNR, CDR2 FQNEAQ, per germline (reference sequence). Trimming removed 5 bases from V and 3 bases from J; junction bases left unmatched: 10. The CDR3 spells CASSASGTEGYEQYF. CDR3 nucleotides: TGTGCCAGCAGCGCCTCCGGGACAGAGGGCTACGAGCAGTACTTC.